This entry lists 18 T cell receptor beta chains sequenced from one sample in a study of sequential checkpoint blockade in melanoma. TCRdb's copy holds only in-frame clones and misses some; the assay was immunoSEQ multiplex PCR. The data show tens of thousands of clones, 84% seen once. Treatment of the sample: randomized to nivolumab then ipilimumab (arm A) or the reverse (arm B). This sample comprised CD8+ T cells sorted from blood (inferred from file names), obtained from a patient given nivolumab and ipilimumab in sequence. The receptors were gathered from a human donor with melanoma.

V usage is TRBV19 and J usage is TRBJ1-1; 8 bases line up with TRBD1. Germline V gives CDR1 LNHDA, CDR2 SQIVND (reference sequence). The CDR3 has 17 residues. V shed 1 base, J shed 1 base, and the junction held 8 bases outside the gene matches. The CDR3 coding sequence is TGTGCCAGTAGTATAGGTAACAGGGGGGCCTGGAACACTGAAGCTTTCTTT. Translating it yields CASSIGNRGAWNTEAFF. Full variable domain (missing parts from reference TRBV19 and TRBJ1-1): DGGITQSPKYLFRKEGQNVTLSCEQNLNHDAMYWYRQDPGQGLRLIYYSQIVNDFQKGDIAEGYSVSREKKESFPLTVTSAQKNPTAFYLCASSIGNRGAWNTEAFFGQGTRLTVV.

This clone was seen just once. The chain combines TRBV19 with TRBJ1-2, with TRBD1 as a possible D gene (6 bases). V was trimmed by 2 bases and J by 2 bases, leaving 12 bases between them. Germline CDR1 reads LNHDA; CDR2 reads SQIVND (reference sequence). The CDR3 runs 15 residues. CDR3 amino acids: CASSIMWGLNYGYTF. The DNA of the CDR3 is TGTGCCAGTAGTATAATGTGGGGGCTCAACTATGGCTACACCTTC.

In its sample, this clone was seen a few times. This chain uses TRBV6-5 with TRBJ2-7, with 8 bases lining up with TRBD1. Germline CDR1 MNHEY, CDR2 SVGAGI. This CDR3 has 15 amino acids. Losses at the gene ends were 2 bases for V and 5 bases for J; bases not matched to a gene: 8. DNA of the CDR3: TGTGCCAGCAGTTACGGTCCTGCAGGGGGCAACGAGCAGTACTTC. It encodes CASSYGPAGGNEQYF.

The genes are TRBV6-6 and TRBJ2-7; 7 bases map to TRBD1. CDR1 and CDR2 (germline): MNHNY, SVGAGI (reference sequence). The J segment lost 3 bases and the V segment lost 2 bases, leaving 4 bases of the junction unmatched. There are 14 residues in the CDR3. The CDR3 nucleotides are TGTGCCAGCAGTTACGAGGGACAGTACTACGAGCAGTACTTC. It is translated as CASSYEGQYYEQYF.

The chain is built from TRBV4-1 and TRBJ1-2; D gene ambiguous. V was shortened by 0 bases and J by 3 bases, with 20 bases between the two germline ends. Germline CDR1 is MGHRA and CDR2 is YSYEKL. This CDR3 region has 18 residues. CDR3 residues: CASSQDRGILALDYGYTF. In DNA form, the CDR3 reads TGCGCCAGCAGCCAAGATCGAGGGATATTGGCCCTGGACTATGGCTACACCTTC.

This clone was seen a handful of times. The chain has TRBV27 and TRBJ2-7, with 10 bases fitting TRBD1. This CDR3 spans 14 amino acids. J was trimmed by 5 bases and V by 3 bases; bases with no gene match: 4. Germline-derived CDR1 and CDR2 are MNHEY and SMNVEV (reference sequence). In DNA, the CDR3 is TGTGCCAGCAGTTTTTCGGGACAGGGGAACGAGCAGTACTTC. Translated, it gives CASSFSGQGNEQYF.

The chain combines TRBV6-1 with TRBJ2-1; possibly TRBD1 for D (5 bases). The V gene lost 2 bases and the J gene lost 0 bases, with 11 bases spanning the gap. Germline CDR1 and CDR2: MNHNS and SASEGT. The CDR3 runs to 16 residues. The CDR3 DNA sequence: TGTGCCAGCAGTGAATGGGGCGACAGCTCCTACAATGAGCAGTTCTTC. This encodes CASSEWGDSSYNEQFF.

V is TRBV5-4 and J is TRBJ2-1, with D possibly matching TRBD2 (7 bases). Per the germline V gene, CDR1 is SGHNT and CDR2 is YYREEE (reference sequence). Trimming stripped 2 bases from V and 8 bases from J, with 17 bases between. This CDR3 is built from 15 residues. CDR3 loop: CASSFGGGAYYEQFF. CDR3 nucleotides: TGTGCCAGCAGCTTCGGTGGGGGGGCCTATTATGAGCAGTTCTTC.

The V call is TRBV19, the J call TRBJ2-7, with no clear D. Germline V gene sequence: CDR1 LNHDA, CDR2 SQIVND (reference sequence). With 1 base removed from V and 8 bases from J, the gap between germline ends came to 12 bases. CDR3 length: 13 residues. The CDR3 DNA reads TGTGCCAGTAGTATAGTCTTGGCGGCTCAGCAGTACTTC. Amino acids: CASSIVLAAQQYF.

V gene TRBV6-5 combines with J gene TRBJ1-2; D gene uncertain. V dropped 5 bases and J dropped 3 bases, with 16 bases sitting between them. The CDR3 is 15 residues long. Germline CDR1 and CDR2: MNHEY and SVGAGI. CDR3 nucleotides: TGTGCCAGCAGTCAGCCGCAGGCTTTCTACTATGGCTACACCTTC. Its protein product is CASSQPQAFYYGYTF.

The rearrangement links TRBV19 to TRBJ2-2, with D perhaps TRBD2 (6 bases). This CDR3 is built from 14 residues. Trimming took 7 bases from V and 3 from J, leaving 12 bases between them. Germline values: CDR1 LNHDA, CDR2 SQIVND (reference sequence). In DNA form, the CDR3 reads TGTGCCAGTACGGCGTGGGGGGACACCGGGGAGCTGTTTTTT. Protein product: CASTAWGDTGELFF.

The V gene is TRBV28, the J gene TRBJ1-5; D might be TRBD1 (6 bases). Germline V gene lookup returns CDR1 MDHEN and CDR2 SYDVKM. Trimming stripped 6 bases from V and 3 bases from J, with 15 bases between. The CDR3 covers 15 residues. The CDR3: CASSILQGDNQPQHF. The CDR3 coding sequence is TGTGCCAGCAGCATCCTACAGGGAGACAATCAGCCCCAGCATTTT. The whole variable domain, filled in from reference TRBV28 and TRBJ1-5, reads DVKVTQSSRYLVKRTGEKVFLECVQDMDHENMFWYRQDPGLGLRLIYFSYDVKMKEKGDIPEGYSVSREKKERFSLILESASTNQTSMYLCASSILQGDNQPQHFGDGTRLSIL.

This clone showed up just a few times. V is TRBV7-9 and J is TRBJ1-4; D is possibly TRBD1 (5 bases). Trimming took 11 bases from V and 6 from J, leaving 13 bases between them. This CDR3 has 12 amino acids. Germline values: CDR1 SEHNR, CDR2 FQNEAQ (reference sequence). Written as DNA, the CDR3 is TGTGCCGGACGGGGGGTGGATGAAAAACTGTTTTTT. Amino acids: CAGRGVDEKLFF.

This chain uses TRBV19 with TRBJ2-2; the match to TRBD2 covers 8 bases. The CDR3 extends over 16 amino acids. V trimming: 7 bases; J trimming: 3 bases; junction bases outside the gene matches: 10. The germline CDR1 and CDR2 sequences are LNHDA and SQIVND (reference sequence). CDR3 residues: CASTSPGGGHTGELFF. CDR3 nucleotide sequence: TGTGCCAGTACTTCCCCCGGGGGGGGACACACCGGGGAGCTGTTTTTT.

CDR3 sequence reads: CASSLGAGRGSTEAFF. The CDR3 DNA reads TGTGCCAGCAGCTTAGGGGCGGGGCGGGGTAGCACTGAAGCTTTCTTT. V and J are TRBV7-9 and TRBJ1-1; D possibly corresponds to TRBD1 (5 bases). Germline CDR1 SEHNR, CDR2 FQNEAQ (reference sequence). Trimming removed 1 base at V and 4 bases at J, with 16 bases between. CDR3 length: 16 residues.

A single count supports this clone. The genes are TRBV6-5 and TRBJ2-7; TRBD2 matches at 15 bases. V was clipped by 4 bases and J by 5 bases; unmatched bases: 6. This CDR3 has 16 amino acids. Germline CDR1 and CDR2: MNHEY and SVGAGI. CDR3 sequence: CASSSGLAGGPHEQYF. The CDR3, as DNA: TGTGCCAGCAGTTCCGGACTAGCGGGAGGGCCCCACGAGCAGTACTTC.

This clone was found once. This chain connects TRBV7-9 to TRBJ1-2; D not resolved. This CDR3 has 13 residues. With 5 bases removed from V and 4 bases from J, the gap between germline ends came to 11 bases. Germline CDR1 SEHNR, CDR2 FQNEAQ (reference sequence). The CDR3: CASSPPGSYGYTF. For the CDR3, the DNA is TGTGCCAGCAGCCCACCGGGTAGCTATGGCTACACCTTC.

This rearrangement joins TRBV19 to TRBJ1-1; no firm D call. CDR3 length: 11 amino acids. The V gene's germline CDR1 is LNHDA and CDR2 SQIVND (reference sequence). V dropped 6 bases and J dropped 7 bases, with 9 bases sitting between them. The CDR3 DNA reads TGTGCCAGTAGGTATGCCGGTGAAGCTTTCTTT. As protein: CASRYAGEAFF.